This TCR beta chain emerged from a study of CD8 T cells in Susac syndrome. With random hexamers, reverse transcription was performed on about 0.45 to 1 ug of RNA. TCRdb itself ran the immunoSEQ multiplex PCR reads through MiXCR, one entry per CDR3 protein. The table shows 75,000 or so distinct CDR3 sequences, with around 94% occurring only once. Losses at the gene ends were 4 bases for V and 3 bases for J; bases not matched to a gene: 6. Germline V lookup: CDR1 SGHRS, CDR2 YFSETQ. The CDR3 spans 15 residues. The chain joins TRBV5-1 to TRBJ2-3, with 9 bases fitting TRBD2. This TCR came from a human donor with Susac syndrome. The sequenced sample was CD8+ T cells from PBMCs. The CDR3 loop is CASSHQAGGTDTQYF. In DNA form, the CDR3 reads TGCGCCAGCAGCCATCAAGCGGGAGGAACAGATACGCAGTATTTT.